A selection of T cell receptor beta chains follows, all from one sample in a study of T cells in Graves' hyperthyroidism and ophthalmopathy. TCRdb recomputed calls from the multiplex PCR reads with MiXCR, one row per CDR3 protein. Of some 180,000 distinct CDR3 sequences in the sample, about 17% are singletons; the top ten hold 25% to 35%. The specimen was blood. The receptors come from a woman aged 50 to 60 with Graves' hyperthyroidism. The CDR3 runs from the conserved cysteine through the conserved F or W. The D gene is left open where the match is weak. Expanded clones get a size class; other rows say once, few or many, or leave the size out.

d_gene	v_gene	abundance	j_gene	CDR3nt	CDR3aa
TRBD1	TRBV5-4	few	TRBJ2-1	TGTGCCAGCAGCTTCGACAGGGGTTCGATCAATGAGCAGTTCTTC	CASSFDRGSINEQFF
TRBD1	TRBV2	many	TRBJ2-5	TGTGCCAGCAGTGAACAACAGGGGTCGGAGACCCAGTACTTC	CASSEQQGSETQYF
.	TRBV24-1	many	TRBJ1-1	TGTGCCATCAGCAGGGATAGTGAAAAAGCTTTCTTT	CAISRDSEKAFF
.	TRBV6-1	few	TRBJ1-6	TGTGCCAGCAGCCGGTCGAATTCACCCCTCCACTTT	CASSRSNSPLHF
TRBD2	TRBV14	few	TRBJ2-1	TGTGCCAGCAGCCACAGTAGCGGGGTTACCTACAATGAGCAGTTCTTC	CASSHSSGVTYNEQFF
.	TRBV18	few	TRBJ2-7	TGTGCCAGCTCACCAACAGGGAACGAGCAGTACTTC	CASSPTGNEQYF
.	TRBV19	many	TRBJ1-1	TGTGCCAGTAGTATCGCGGGAACGGGGAACACTGAAGCTTTCTTT	CASSIAGTGNTEAFF
TRBD2	TRBV9	many	TRBJ2-5	TGTGCCAGCAGCGTAGGTACTAGCGGGGTCGAGACCCAGTACTTC	CASSVGTSGVETQYF
TRBD1	TRBV5-8	many	TRBJ2-5	TGTGCCAGCAGCCGGGGGACAGGGTTCGGAGAGACCCAGTACTTC	CASSRGTGFGETQYF
.	TRBV19	many	TRBJ1-5	TGTGCCAGTAGTATAAGCGGGGGCAATCAGCCCCAGCATTTT	CASSISGGNQPQHF
TRBD1	TRBV10-2	many	TRBJ1-1	TGCGCCAGCAGGGACAGGGGGCGAGGGAGCGAATGGGGCACTGAAGCTTTCTTT	CASRDRGRGSEWGTEAFF
.	TRBV2	many	TRBJ2-5	TGTGCCAGCAGTGAAGCGTCAGGGTGGGTTCGGGAGACCCAGTACTTC	CASSEASGWVRETQYF
TRBD1	TRBV10-3	few	TRBJ2-7	TGTGCCATCAGTGAGTCAGGGACAGGGCCGAGCTCCTACGAGCAGTACTTC	CAISESGTGPSSYEQYF
.	TRBV11-2	many	TRBJ2-1	TGTGCCAGCAGCATTAGTAGGGGGACCTTCCAGTTCTTC	CASSISRGTFQFF
.	TRBV7-8	many	TRBJ2-1	TGTGCCAGCAGCCCCACACTTAGCATCAATGAGCAGTTCTTC	CASSPTLSINEQFF
TRBD2	TRBV2	.	TRBJ2-7	TGTGCCACCGCGCCCGGGACTAACTACGAGCAGTACTTC	CATAPGTNYEQYF